This T cell receptor (beta chain) was found in a study of T cells in localized non-small cell lung cancer. Study-wide results and limits: As only one tumor region underwent sequencing, heterogeneity remains possible. There was higher T cell clonality in uninvolved adjacent lung than in tumor, and it was highest there. Elevated circulating T cell density in blood was associated with longer overall survival. Out of the top 100 tumor clones, a median about 58 were seen in adjacent lung.

This CDR3 region has 15 residues. Trimming stripped 2 bases from V and 2 bases from J, with 12 bases between. Germline V gene lookup returns CDR1 SGHTA and CDR2 FQGNSA. Regarding this clone: No antigen is known for it.

TCRdb keeps only in-frame clones here, not all; method: immunoSEQ multiplex PCR. The sample has tens of thousands of clones, 70% to 90% seen once; the top ten hold about a fifth. The TCR was taken from a male donor older than 55 with stage III squamous cell lung carcinoma. This chain joins TRBV7-2 and TRBJ2-5; perhaps TRBD2 as D (6 bases). The sequencing here drew on peripheral blood, taken before any cancer treatment. The CDR3 DNA reads as TGTGCCAGCAGCTTAAGGAGGGTGCTTCAAGAGACCCAGTACTTC. This codes for CASSLRRVLQETQYF.